One and the same sample provided the 9 T cell receptor beta chains below, sequenced in a study of cytomegalovirus exposure and HLA in healthy donors. The study ran its PCR with 60 Vbeta and 13 Jbeta primers. TCRdb's copy holds only in-frame clones and misses some; the assay was immunoSEQ multiplex PCR. The table has 80,000 to 100,000 clones, about 69% seen once. The sequencing input was PBMCs. The receptor source for this set is a woman aged 18-29 years in good health and CMV-seropositive.

The chain couples TRBV15 to TRBJ2-1; 7 nucleotides line up with TRBD2. Germline V gives CDR1 LNHNV, CDR2 YYDKDF (reference sequence). The CDR3 is 16 amino acids. The V segment lost 1 base and the J segment 10 bases; nucleotides outside the gene matches: 13. DNA for the CDR3: TGTGCCACCAGCAGAGGAACGGGAGGAGGGTTCCGGGAGCAGTTCTTC. The encoded protein is CATSRGTGGGFREQFF.

The V gene is TRBV18, the J gene TRBJ1-1, with 7 bases aligning to TRBD1. CDR3 length: 13 residues. The junction had 4 bases not matched to a gene; V was cut back by 6 bases and J by 3 bases. Germline V gene data show CDR1 as KGHSH and CDR2 as LQKENI. The CDR3 loop is CASSYDRDTEAFF. CDR3 coding DNA: TGTGCCAGCTCTTACGACAGGGACACTGAAGCTTTCTTT. Full variable domain (missing parts from reference TRBV18 and TRBJ1-1): NAGVMQNPRHLVRRRGQEARLRCSPMKGHSHVYWYRQLPEEGLKFMVYLQKENIIDESGMPKERFSAEFPKEGPSILRIQQVVRGDSAAYFCASSYDRDTEAFFGQGTRLTVV.

The CDR3: CASSQRGGTTHDTQYF. The CDR3 DNA follows: TGCGCCAGCAGCCAACGGGGCGGGACTACCCATGATACGCAGTATTTT. This rearrangement joins TRBV4-3 to TRBJ2-3; the match to TRBD2 covers 7 bases. CDR3 length equals 16 residues. The germline V gene has CDR1 LGHNA and CDR2 YSLEER. Trimming removed 2 bases from V and 6 bases from J; junction bases left unmatched: 11.

The J gene is TRBJ2-7, the V gene TRBV25-1, with D unclear. The CDR3 extends over 15 amino acids. Germline lookup yields CDR1 MGHDK and CDR2 SYGVNS. V was pared by 3 bases and J by 3 bases, with 15 bases between. This chain's CDR3 is CASSERRLLHYEQYF. CDR3 nucleotide sequence: TGTGCCAGCAGTGAGCGCCGTCTACTCCACTACGAGCAGTACTTC.

This clone was counted a single time. CDR3 nucleotides: TGTGCCAGCAGTTCGTCCTACGAGCAGTACTTC. Encoded protein: CASSSSYEQYF. The chain employs TRBV27 and TRBJ2-7; no clear D. Per germline, CDR1 MNHEY and CDR2 SMNVEV (reference sequence). Trimming cost V 4 bases and J 1 base, with 2 bases left between them. The CDR3 sequence is 11 residues long.

This chain uses TRBV29-1 with TRBJ2-7, with 7 bases aligning to TRBD1. V dropped 5 bases and J dropped 1; count of bases not matched to a gene: 8. The CDR3 runs 14 residues. Germline V gene data show CDR1 as SQVTM and CDR2 as ANQGSEA. The CDR3 nucleotides read TGCAGCGTTATGTCGACAGGGAGTTCCTACGAGCAGTACTTC. Its translation is CSVMSTGSSYEQYF.

This chain connects TRBV6-5 to TRBJ1-2, with D maybe TRBD1 (6 bases). V was pared by 4 bases and J by 4 bases, with 13 bases between. Per the germline V gene, CDR1 is MNHEY and CDR2 is SVGAGI. CDR3 length equals 14 residues. CDR3 sequence: CASSLQGGSYGYTF. CDR3 bases: TGTGCCAGCAGTTTACAGGGTGGGTCCTATGGCTACACCTTC.

V and J are TRBV5-6 and TRBJ2-7; D is perhaps TRBD2 (5 bases). V lost 2 bases to trimming and J lost 2 bases, with 8 bases between them. Looked up from germline, CDR1 is SGHDT and CDR2 is YYEEEE. This CDR3 region has 13 residues. Here the CDR3 reads CASSLSGPYEQYF. DNA for the CDR3: TGTGCCAGCAGCTTAAGCGGTCCCTACGAGCAGTACTTC.

The chain uses TRBV4-1 and TRBJ2-2, with D maybe TRBD2 (6 bases). V lost 4 bases and J lost 7, with 22 bases in between. Germline V gives CDR1 MGHRA, CDR2 YSYEKL. The CDR3 runs 17 residues. The DNA for the CDR3 is TGCGCCAGCAGCCGGCAGTTGGTCGGGAGCTTAGGCGGGGAGCTGTTTTTT. Amino acids: CASSRQLVGSLGGELFF.